These T cell receptor beta chains were read from a single sample in a study of radiation and T cells in renal cell carcinoma. Profiled with immunoSEQ multiplex PCR; TCRdb holds only in-frame clones, not every one. The sample gives 120,000 to 150,000 clones, less than 90% of which show up once; under 30% is in the top ten. Sequenced here: blood, sampled from a patient whose treatment included radiotherapy and nephrectomy. These receptors all come from a woman between 45 and 60 years old with renal cell carcinoma. The CDR3 runs from the conserved cysteine through the conserved F or W. A D gene is named only where the DNA matches it firmly. Expanded clones get a size class; other rows say once, few or many, or leave the size out.

j_call | v_call | d_call | clone_size | cdr3_nt | cdr3_aa
TRBJ2-1 | TRBV12-2 | . | . | TGTGCAAGTCGCTCTCCTCCCGACGGCAATGAGCAGTTCTTC | CASRSPPDGNEQFF
TRBJ2-1 | TRBV7-3 | TRBD2 | . | TGTGCCAGCAGCTTAGGGCTAGCGGGAGTCAATGAGCAGTTCTTC | CASSLGLAGVNEQFF
TRBJ1-2 | TRBV5-4 | TRBD1 | . | TGTGCCAGCAGCTTGGGACAGGGTAACTATGGCTACACCTTC | CASSLGQGNYGYTF
TRBJ2-6 | TRBV2 | . | . | TGTGCCAGCGGATCTGGGTTGTCTGGGGCCAACGTCCTGACTTTC | CASGSGLSGANVLTF
TRBJ1-2 | TRBV6-1 | TRBD1 | once | TGTGCCAGCAGTGATCGAAACAGGGGGCTAAGCGGCTACACCTTC | CASSDRNRGLSGYTF
TRBJ2-7 | TRBV9 | TRBD2 | . | TGTGCCAGCAGCGTAGCTTTAGCGGGACCGTACGAGCAGTACTTC | CASSVALAGPYEQYF
TRBJ2-7 | TRBV5-1 | . | . | TGCGCCAGCAGCTTGGCCCCCTCGGACGAGCAGTACTTC | CASSLAPSDEQYF
TRBJ2-3 | TRBV6-1 | . | . | TGTGCCAGCAGTGAGGCCAGGGGAGGAACAGATACGCAGTATTTT | CASSEARGGTDTQYF
TRBJ1-1 | TRBV6-5 | . | . | TGTGCCAGCAGAACAAACCGTGGGGACACTGAAGCTTTCTTT | CASRTNRGDTEAFF
TRBJ1-1 | TRBV10-1 | . | . | TGCGCCAGCAGTCCCGAGCGGAGGGCAGTGAACACTGAAGCTTTCTTT | CASSPERRAVNTEAFF
TRBJ1-4 | TRBV7-2 | TRBD1 | . | TGTGCCAGCAGCTTAGGGACAGGGGTTGGTAATGAAAAACTGTTTTTT | CASSLGTGVGNEKLFF
TRBJ1-4 | TRBV4-3 | . | . | TGCGCCAGCAGCCAAGAATCAGGGAGGAGTGAAAAACTGTTTTTT | CASSQESGRSEKLFF
TRBJ1-4 | TRBV5-6 | . | . | TGTGCCAGCAGCTTGATGGGGAGACTGAATGAAAAACTGTTTTTT | CASSLMGRLNEKLFF
TRBJ2-2 | TRBV2 | TRBD2 | . | TGTGCCAGCAGAACAATAGCGGGAGCTGCCGGGGAGCTGTTTTTT | CASRTIAGAAGELFF
TRBJ2-7 | TRBV2 | TRBD1 | . | TGTGCCAGCAGCGAACTTTTGGACAGGGGGTCCCACGAGCAGTACTTC | CASSELLDRGSHEQYF
TRBJ1-2 | TRBV6-5 | . | . | TGTGCCAGCGCTCTAGGGGGGTCTCCGGGCTACACCTTC | CASALGGSPGYTF
TRBJ2-1 | TRBV9 | . | . | TGTGCCAGCAGCGCCACGGGCGGGATCTTTAATGAGCAGTTCTTC | CASSATGGIFNEQFF
TRBJ2-5 | TRBV6-1 | . | . | TGTGCCAGCGTCCGGGGCGATTTCGGGTCCGAGACCCAGTACTTC | CASVRGDFGSETQYF
TRBJ1-2 | TRBV28 | . | . | TGTGCCAGCAGTAAGCAGGGGCTTAAGGGCTACACCTTC | CASSKQGLKGYTF
TRBJ2-7 | TRBV15 | TRBD2 | . | TGTGCCACCAGCAGAGAAAGCATAGCTAGCGGCTACGAGCAGTACTTC | CATSRESIASGYEQYF
TRBJ2-2 | TRBV7-2 | . | . | TGTGCCAGCAGCTTAAACGCCTGGGGCGGGGAGCTGTTTTTT | CASSLNAWGGELFF
TRBJ2-4 | TRBV19 | . | few | TGTGCCAGTAGTATCGGGCGGAACCTAGCCAAAAACATTCAGTACTTC | CASSIGRNLAKNIQYF
TRBJ2-7 | TRBV10-1 | TRBD1 | . | TGCGCCAGCAGTACAGGGGGCGATTCCTACGAGCAGTACTTC | CASSTGGDSYEQYF
TRBJ1-4 | TRBV4-1 | TRBD1 | once | TGCGCCAGCAGATTACAGGGGGCCCGCGAAAAACTGTTTTTT | CASRLQGAREKLFF
TRBJ2-7 | TRBV4-1 | TRBD2 | . | TGCGCCAGCAGCCCCGGGGGGGGGCTGGTCTTCGAGCAGTACTTC | CASSPGGGLVFEQYF
TRBJ2-7 | TRBV4-2 | TRBD1 | . | TGTGCCAGCAGCTACCGGGGACAGGGACCACTCGAGCAGTACTTC | CASSYRGQGPLEQYF
TRBJ2-2 | TRBV4-3 | TRBD2 | once | TGCGCCAGCAGCCAAGCAAAACCTACTAGCGGAGCGGACGGCGGGGAGCTGTTTTTT | CASSQAKPTSGADGGELFF
TRBJ1-1 | TRBV19 | . | . | TGTGCCAGTAGTTCTCGGATGAACACTGAAGCTTTCTTT | CASSSRMNTEAFF
TRBJ2-7 | TRBV15 | TRBD2 | . | TGTGCCACCAGCAGAGCCTCAGGCGGGGGGTACGAGCAGTACTTC | CATSRASGGGYEQYF
TRBJ2-7 | TRBV5-1 | TRBD1 | . | TGCGCCAGCAGCTCGGACAGGGCCAGGGAGCAGTACTTC | CASSSDRAREQYF
TRBJ2-7 | TRBV5-4 | TRBD2 | . | TGTGCCAGCACCCCCGCATCGGCTAGCGGGAACCACGAGCAGTACTTC | CASTPASASGNHEQYF
TRBJ1-6 | TRBV5-4 | TRBD1 | . | TGTGCCAGCAGCGAGACCGGGACAGGGGACTCACCCCTCCACTTT | CASSETGTGDSPLHF
TRBJ1-2 | TRBV6-5 | TRBD1 | . | TGTGCCAGCAGTCCCCCCGGGACAGGGTTTAGCGGCTACACCTTC | CASSPPGTGFSGYTF
TRBJ2-7 | TRBV6-5 | TRBD1 | once | TGTGCCAGCAGTTACGGGAGGACAGGGACCTACTACGAGCAGTACTTC | CASSYGRTGTYYEQYF
TRBJ2-1 | TRBV5-1 | TRBD2 | . | TGCGCCAGCAGCTTGCAGTCTAGCGGGAGTGGTGAGCAGTTCTTC | CASSLQSSGSGEQFF
TRBJ1-6 | TRBV5-6 | . | . | TGTGCCAGCAGCTTCGAAAGGATGGATTCACCCCTCCACTTT | CASSFERMDSPLHF
TRBJ2-1 | TRBV7-9 | TRBD2 | . | TGTGCCAGCAGGACTAGCGGATACAATGAGCAGTTCTTC | CASRTSGYNEQFF
TRBJ1-1 | TRBV29-1 | . | few | TGCAGCGTACTACAGGGTTTGAACACTGAAGCTTTCTTT | CSVLQGLNTEAFF
TRBJ2-7 | TRBV19 | . | . | TGTGCCAGTAGTCCCCTTAACGGCGGCGAGCAGTACTTC | CASSPLNGGEQYF
TRBJ1-1 | TRBV5-1 | . | . | TGCGCCAGCAGCTTGGATATTCGACATCGGAACACTGAAGCTTTCTTT | CASSLDIRHRNTEAFF
TRBJ1-5 | TRBV27 | TRBD1 | . | TGTGCCAGCGGGACAGGGGGCGCTTTACAGCCCCAGCATTTT | CASGTGGALQPQHF
TRBJ2-3 | TRBV7-2 | TRBD1 | . | TGTGCCAGCAGCCCACAGGGGGATACGCAGTATTTT | CASSPQGDTQYF
TRBJ2-1 | TRBV6-5 | TRBD1 | few | TGTGCCAGCAGTGGTGGACAGGTTGAGCAGTTCTTC | CASSGGQVEQFF
TRBJ1-5 | TRBV29-1 | . | . | TGCAGCGCTGGGACGGCCAATCAGCCCCAGCATTTT | CSAGTANQPQHF
TRBJ2-7 | TRBV9 | . | . | TGTGCCAGCAGCGTAGGTCCCGGGGTCCGGTACGAGCAGTACTTC | CASSVGPGVRYEQYF
TRBJ1-1 | TRBV5-1 | TRBD1 | . | TGCGCCAGCAGCTTGAGGGGTGGACAGGGGCATGAAGCTTTCTTT | CASSLRGGQGHEAFF
TRBJ2-1 | TRBV20-1 | . | . | TGCAGTGCTACTCCGTACAATGAGCAGTTCTTC | CSATPYNEQFF
TRBJ2-6 | TRBV5-1 | . | . | TGCGCCAGCAGCTTGGGACAGCCTGGGGCCAACGTCCTGACTTTC | CASSLGQPGANVLTF
TRBJ2-4 | TRBV5-1 | . | . | TGCGCCAGTAGGGCAGGGGAGGGCCGAACCAAAAACATTCAGTACTTC | CASRAGEGRTKNIQYF
TRBJ1-1 | TRBV9 | . | few | TGTGCCAGCAGCCCCCCGGGGACCCTGAACACTGAAGCTTTCTTT | CASSPPGTLNTEAFF